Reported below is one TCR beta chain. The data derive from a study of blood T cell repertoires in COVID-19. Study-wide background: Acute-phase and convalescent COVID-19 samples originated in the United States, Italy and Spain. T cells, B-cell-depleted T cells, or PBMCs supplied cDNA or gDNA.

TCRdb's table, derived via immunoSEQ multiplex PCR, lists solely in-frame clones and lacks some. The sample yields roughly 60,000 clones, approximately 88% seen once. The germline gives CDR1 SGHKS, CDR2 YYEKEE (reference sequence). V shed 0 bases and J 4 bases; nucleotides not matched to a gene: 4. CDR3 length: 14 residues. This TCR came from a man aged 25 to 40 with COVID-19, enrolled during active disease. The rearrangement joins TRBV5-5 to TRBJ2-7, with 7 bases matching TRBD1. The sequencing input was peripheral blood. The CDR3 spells CASSLEGARYEQYF. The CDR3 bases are TGTGCCAGCAGCTTGGAGGGGGCGCGGTACGAGCAGTACTTC. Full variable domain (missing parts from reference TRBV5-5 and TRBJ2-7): DAGVTQSPTHLIKTRGQQVTLRCSPISGHKSVSWYQQVLGQGPQFIFQYYEKEERGRGNFPDRFSARQFPNYSSELNVNALLLGDSALYLCASSLEGARYEQYFGPGTRLTVT.